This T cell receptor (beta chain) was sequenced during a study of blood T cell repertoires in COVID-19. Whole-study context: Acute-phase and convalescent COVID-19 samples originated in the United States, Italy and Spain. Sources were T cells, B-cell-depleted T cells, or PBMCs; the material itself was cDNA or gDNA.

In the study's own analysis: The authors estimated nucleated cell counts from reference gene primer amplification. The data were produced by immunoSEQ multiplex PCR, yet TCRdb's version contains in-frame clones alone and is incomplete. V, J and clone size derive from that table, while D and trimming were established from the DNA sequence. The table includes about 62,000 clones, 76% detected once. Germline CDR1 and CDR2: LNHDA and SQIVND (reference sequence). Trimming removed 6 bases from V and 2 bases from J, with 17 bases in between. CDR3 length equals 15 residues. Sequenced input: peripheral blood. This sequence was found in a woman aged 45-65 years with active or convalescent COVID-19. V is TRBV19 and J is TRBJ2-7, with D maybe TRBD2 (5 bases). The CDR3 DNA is TGTGCCAGTAGAACCTCCAGCGGTACGCCCTACGAGCAGTACTTC. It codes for CASRTSSGTPYEQYF. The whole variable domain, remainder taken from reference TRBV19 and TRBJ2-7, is DGGITQSPKYLFRKEGQNVTLSCEQNLNHDAMYWYRQDPGQGLRLIYYSQIVNDFQKGDIAEGYSVSREKKESFPLTVTSAQKNPTAFYLCASRTSSGTPYEQYFGPGTRLTVT.